The T cell receptor beta chain described here comes from a study of T cell responses to AZD1222 COVID-19 vaccine. This clone has a single count. Clones were sequenced by immunoSEQ multiplex PCR, and TCRdb holds only the in-frame ones, with some missing. The sample has about 110,000 clones; around 90% are singletons. Looked up from germline, CDR1 is MDHEN and CDR2 is SYDVKM. The CDR3 totals 16 residues. After removal of 5 bases from V and 1 base from J, the junction contained 8 bases not matched to a gene. The sequencing here drew on peripheral blood, taken 28 days after the second AZD1222 dose. This TCR was sampled from an adult who received the AZD1222 COVID-19 vaccine. The V call is TRBV28, the J call TRBJ2-1; 7 bases are shared with TRBD2. The CDR3 spells CASSRGGNPSYNEQFF. The CDR3 nucleotides are TGTGCCAGCAGTCGGGGAGGGAACCCTTCCTACAATGAGCAGTTCTTC.